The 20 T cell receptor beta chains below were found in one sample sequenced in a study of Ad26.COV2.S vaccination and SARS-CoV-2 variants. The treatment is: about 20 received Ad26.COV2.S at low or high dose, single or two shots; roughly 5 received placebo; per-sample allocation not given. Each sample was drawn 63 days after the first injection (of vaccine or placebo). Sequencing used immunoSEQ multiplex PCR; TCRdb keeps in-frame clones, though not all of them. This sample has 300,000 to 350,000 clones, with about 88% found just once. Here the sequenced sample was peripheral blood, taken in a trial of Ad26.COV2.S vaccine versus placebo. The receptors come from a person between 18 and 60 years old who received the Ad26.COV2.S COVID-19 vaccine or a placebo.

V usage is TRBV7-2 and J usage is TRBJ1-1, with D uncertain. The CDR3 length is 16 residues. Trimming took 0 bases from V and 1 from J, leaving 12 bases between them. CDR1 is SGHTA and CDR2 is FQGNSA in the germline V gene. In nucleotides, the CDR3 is TGTGCCAGCAGCTTAGCTGGGGTATTGCAGAACACTGAAGCTTTCTTT. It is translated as CASSLAGVLQNTEAFF. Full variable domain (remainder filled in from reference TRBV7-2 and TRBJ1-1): GAGVSQSPSNKVTEKGKDVELRCDPISGHTALYWYRQSLGQGLEFLIYFQGNSAPDKSGLPSDRFSAERTGGSVSTLTIQRTQQEDSAVYLCASSLAGVLQNTEAFFGQGTRLTVV.

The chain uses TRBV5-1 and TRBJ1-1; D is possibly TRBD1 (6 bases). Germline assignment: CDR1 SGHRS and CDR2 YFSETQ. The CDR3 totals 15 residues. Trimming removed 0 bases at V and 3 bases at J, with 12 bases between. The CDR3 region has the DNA TGCGCCAGCAGCTTGGTGGCGGCAGGGGACACTGAAGCTTTCTTT. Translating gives CASSLVAAGDTEAFF. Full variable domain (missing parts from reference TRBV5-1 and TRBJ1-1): KAGVTQTPRYLIKTRGQQVTLSCSPISGHRSVSWYQQTPGQGLQFLFEYFSETQRNKGNFPGRFSGRQFSNSRSEMNVSTLELGDSALYLCASSLVAAGDTEAFFGQGTRLTVV.

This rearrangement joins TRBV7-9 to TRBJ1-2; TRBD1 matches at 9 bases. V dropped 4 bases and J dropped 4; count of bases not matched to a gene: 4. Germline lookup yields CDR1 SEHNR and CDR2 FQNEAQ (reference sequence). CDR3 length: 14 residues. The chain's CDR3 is CASSSGQGFYGYTF. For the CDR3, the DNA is TGTGCCAGCAGCTCCGGACAGGGGTTCTATGGCTACACCTTC. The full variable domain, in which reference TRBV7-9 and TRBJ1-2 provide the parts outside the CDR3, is DTGVSQNPRHKITKRGQNVTFRCDPISEHNRLYWYRQTLGQGPEFLTYFQNEAQLEKSRLLSDRFSAERPKGSFSTLEIQRTEQGDSAMYLCASSSGQGFYGYTFGSGTRLTVV.

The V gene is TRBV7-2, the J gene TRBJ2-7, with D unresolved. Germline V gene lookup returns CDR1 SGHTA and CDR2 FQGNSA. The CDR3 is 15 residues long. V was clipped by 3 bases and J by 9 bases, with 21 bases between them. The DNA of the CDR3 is TGTGCCAGCAGCTTTGACCTCACTAATGGACGTGGGCAGTACTTC. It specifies CASSFDLTNGRGQYF.

The CDR3 DNA is TGTGCCGCAGCGTTCGGGAGCGGGCAAGAGACCCAGTACTTC. This sequence encodes CAAAFGSGQETQYF. The rearrangement links TRBV6-5 to TRBJ2-5; maybe TRBD2 (6 bases). V was shortened by 11 bases and J by 2 bases, with 18 bases between the two germline ends. Germline V gene lookup returns CDR1 MNHEY and CDR2 SVGAGI. The CDR3 spans 14 residues.

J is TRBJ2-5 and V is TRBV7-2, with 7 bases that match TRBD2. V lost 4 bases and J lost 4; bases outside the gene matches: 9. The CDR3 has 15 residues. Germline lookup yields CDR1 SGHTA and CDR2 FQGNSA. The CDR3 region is CASSSGGSEGETQYF. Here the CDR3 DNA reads TGTGCCAGCAGCTCGGGCGGGAGCGAGGGAGAGACCCAGTACTTC.

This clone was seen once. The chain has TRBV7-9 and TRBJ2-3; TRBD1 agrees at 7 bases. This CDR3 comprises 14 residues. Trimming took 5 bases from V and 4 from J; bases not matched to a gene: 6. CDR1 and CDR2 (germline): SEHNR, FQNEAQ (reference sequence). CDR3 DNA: TGTGCCAGCAGCCCACGACAGGGCCCAGATACGCAGTATTTT. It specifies CASSPRQGPDTQYF. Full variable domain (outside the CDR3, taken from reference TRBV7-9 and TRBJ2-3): DTGVSQNPRHKITKRGQNVTFRCDPISEHNRLYWYRQTLGQGPEFLTYFQNEAQLEKSRLLSDRFSAERPKGSFSTLEIQRTEQGDSAMYLCASSPRQGPDTQYFGPGTRLTVL.

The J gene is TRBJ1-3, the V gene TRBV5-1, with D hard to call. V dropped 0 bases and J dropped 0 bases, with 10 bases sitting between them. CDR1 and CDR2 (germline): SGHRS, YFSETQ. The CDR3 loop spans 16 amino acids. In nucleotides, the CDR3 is TGCGCCAGCAGCTTGGAAGCGGACCTCTCTGGAAACACCATATATTTT. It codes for CASSLEADLSGNTIYF.

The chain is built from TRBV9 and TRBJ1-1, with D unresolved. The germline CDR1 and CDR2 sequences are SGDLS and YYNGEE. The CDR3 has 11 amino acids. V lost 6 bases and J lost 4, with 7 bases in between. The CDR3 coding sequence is TGTGCCAGCAAGCGCGTCACTGAAGCTTTCTTT. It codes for CASKRVTEAFF.

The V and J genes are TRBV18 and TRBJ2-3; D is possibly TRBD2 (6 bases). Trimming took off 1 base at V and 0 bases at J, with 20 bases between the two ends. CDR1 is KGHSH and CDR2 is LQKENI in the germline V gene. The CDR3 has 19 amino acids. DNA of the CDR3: TGTGCCAGCTCACCACGAGAGTTTTTTGAGGGGACTAGCACAGATACGCAGTATTTT. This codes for CASSPREFFEGTSTDTQYF.

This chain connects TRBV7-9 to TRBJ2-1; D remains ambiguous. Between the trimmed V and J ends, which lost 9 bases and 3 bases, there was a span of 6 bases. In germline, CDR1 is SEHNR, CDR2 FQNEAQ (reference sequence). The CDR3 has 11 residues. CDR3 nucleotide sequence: TGTGCCAGTAGTGTCTACAATGAGCAGTTCTTC. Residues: CASSVYNEQFF. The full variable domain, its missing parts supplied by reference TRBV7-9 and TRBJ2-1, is DTGVSQNPRHKITKRGQNVTFRCDPISEHNRLYWYRQTLGQGPEFLTYFQNEAQLEKSRLLSDRFSAERPKGSFSTLEIQRTEQGDSAMYLCASSVYNEQFFGPGTRLTVL.

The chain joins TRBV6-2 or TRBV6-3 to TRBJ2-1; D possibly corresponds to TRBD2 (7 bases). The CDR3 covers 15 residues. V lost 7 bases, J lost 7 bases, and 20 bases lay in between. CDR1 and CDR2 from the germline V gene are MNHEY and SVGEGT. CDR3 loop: CASTPGGQLGNEQFF. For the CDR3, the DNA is TGTGCCAGCACCCCCGGGGGGCAGTTGGGGAATGAGCAGTTCTTC.

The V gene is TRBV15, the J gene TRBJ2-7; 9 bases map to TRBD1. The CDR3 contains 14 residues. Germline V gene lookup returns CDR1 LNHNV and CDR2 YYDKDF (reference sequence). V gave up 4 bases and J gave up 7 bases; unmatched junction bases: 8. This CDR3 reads CATSNRDREWEQYF. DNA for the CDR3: TGTGCCACCAGCAACCGGGACAGGGAGTGGGAGCAGTACTTC.

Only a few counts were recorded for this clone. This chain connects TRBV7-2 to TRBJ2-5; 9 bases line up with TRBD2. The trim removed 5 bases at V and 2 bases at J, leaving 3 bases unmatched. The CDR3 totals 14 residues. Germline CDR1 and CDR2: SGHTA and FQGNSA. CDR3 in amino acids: CASSAGGGQETQYF. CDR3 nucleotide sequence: TGTGCCAGCAGCGCGGGGGGGGGTCAAGAGACCCAGTACTTC.

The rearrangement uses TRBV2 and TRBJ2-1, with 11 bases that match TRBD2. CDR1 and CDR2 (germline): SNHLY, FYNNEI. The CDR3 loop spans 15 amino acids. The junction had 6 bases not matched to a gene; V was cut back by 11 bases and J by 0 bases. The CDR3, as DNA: TGTGCCTGGGGGACTAGCGGAGGCTCCTACAATGAGCAGTTCTTC. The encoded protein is CAWGTSGGSYNEQFF. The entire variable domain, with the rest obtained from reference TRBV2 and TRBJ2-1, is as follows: EPEVTQTPSHQVTQMGQEVILRCVPISNHLYFYWYRQILGQKVEFLVSFYNNEISEKSEIFDDQFSVERPDGSNFTLKIRSTKLEDSAMYFCAWGTSGGSYNEQFFGPGTRLTVL.

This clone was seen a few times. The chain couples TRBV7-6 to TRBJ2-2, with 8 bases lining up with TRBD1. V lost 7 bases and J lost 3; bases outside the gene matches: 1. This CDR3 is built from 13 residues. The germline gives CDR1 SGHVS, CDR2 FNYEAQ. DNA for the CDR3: TGTGCCAGCACAGGGGGCGACACCGGGGAGCTGTTTTTT. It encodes CASTGGDTGELFF.

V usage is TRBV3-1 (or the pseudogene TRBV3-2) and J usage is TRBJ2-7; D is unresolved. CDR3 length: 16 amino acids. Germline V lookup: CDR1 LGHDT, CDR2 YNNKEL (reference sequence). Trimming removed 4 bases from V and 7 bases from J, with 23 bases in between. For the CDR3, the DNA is TGTGCCAGCAGCCCTCCGGACCTACTGGGGTTGGAGGAGCAGTACTTC. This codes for CASSPPDLLGLEEQYF.

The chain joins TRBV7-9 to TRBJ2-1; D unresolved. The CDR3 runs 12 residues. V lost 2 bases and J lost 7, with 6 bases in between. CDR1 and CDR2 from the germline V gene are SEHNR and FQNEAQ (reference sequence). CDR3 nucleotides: TGTGCCAGCAGCTTATTGGAGAATGAGCAGTTCTTC. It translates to CASSLLENEQFF.

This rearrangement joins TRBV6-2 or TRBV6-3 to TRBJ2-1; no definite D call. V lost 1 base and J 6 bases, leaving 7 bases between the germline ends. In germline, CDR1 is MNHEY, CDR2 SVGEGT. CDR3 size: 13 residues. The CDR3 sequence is CASSYLRGNEQFF. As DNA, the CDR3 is TGTGCCAGCAGTTACTTGCGCGGCAATGAGCAGTTCTTC.

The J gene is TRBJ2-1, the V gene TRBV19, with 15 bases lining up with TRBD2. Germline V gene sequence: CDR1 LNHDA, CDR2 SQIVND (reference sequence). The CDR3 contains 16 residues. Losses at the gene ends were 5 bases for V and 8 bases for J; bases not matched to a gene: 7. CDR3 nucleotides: TGTGCCAGTAGTCAAGGGACTAGCGGGAGGTGGGATGAGCAGTTCTTC. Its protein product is CASSQGTSGRWDEQFF.